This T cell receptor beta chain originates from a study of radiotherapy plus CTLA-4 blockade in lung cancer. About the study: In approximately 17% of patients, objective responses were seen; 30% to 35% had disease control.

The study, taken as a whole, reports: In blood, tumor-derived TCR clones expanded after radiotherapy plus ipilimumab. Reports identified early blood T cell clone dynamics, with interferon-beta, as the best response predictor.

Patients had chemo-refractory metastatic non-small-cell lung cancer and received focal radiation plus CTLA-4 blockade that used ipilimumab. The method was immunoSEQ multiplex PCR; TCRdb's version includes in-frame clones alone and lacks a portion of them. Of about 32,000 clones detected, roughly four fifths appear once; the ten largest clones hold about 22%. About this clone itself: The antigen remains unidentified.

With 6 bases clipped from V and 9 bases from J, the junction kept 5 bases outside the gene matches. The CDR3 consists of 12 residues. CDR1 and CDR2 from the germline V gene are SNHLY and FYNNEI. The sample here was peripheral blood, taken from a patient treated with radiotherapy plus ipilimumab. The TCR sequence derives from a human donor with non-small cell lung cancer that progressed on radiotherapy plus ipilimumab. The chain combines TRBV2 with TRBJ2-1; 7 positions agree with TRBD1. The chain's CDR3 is CASRLQGVEQFF. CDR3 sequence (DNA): TGTGCCAGCAGACTCCAGGGGGTTGAGCAGTTCTTC.